This T cell receptor (beta chain) originates from a study of blood T cell repertoires in COVID-19. The wider study: Spain, Italy and the United States supplied samples that represented acute and convalescent COVID-19. PBMCs, B-cell-depleted T cells, or T cells provided the cDNA or gDNA that made up the material.

CDR3 length: 15 amino acids. Germline-derived CDR1 and CDR2 are LNHDA and SQIVND (reference sequence). The V and J ends lost 8 bases and 6 bases respectively, with 20 bases between them. This clone was counted a single time. Original methodology: Quantification of nucleated cells was approximated via reference gene primer amplification. The data were produced by immunoSEQ multiplex PCR, yet TCRdb's version contains in-frame clones alone and is incomplete. V, J and clone size derive from that table, while D and trimming were established from the DNA sequence. The data hold about 270,000 clones, with about nine tenths observed a single time.

The sequencing input was peripheral blood. The chain couples TRBV19 to TRBJ2-1, with D maybe TRBD2 (7 bases). The TCR comes from a man between 35 and 55 years old with active or convalescent COVID-19. The CDR3 here is CASGWGGQGGNEQFF. CDR3 DNA: TGTGCCAGTGGCTGGGGGGGGCAGGGAGGCAATGAGCAGTTCTTC.